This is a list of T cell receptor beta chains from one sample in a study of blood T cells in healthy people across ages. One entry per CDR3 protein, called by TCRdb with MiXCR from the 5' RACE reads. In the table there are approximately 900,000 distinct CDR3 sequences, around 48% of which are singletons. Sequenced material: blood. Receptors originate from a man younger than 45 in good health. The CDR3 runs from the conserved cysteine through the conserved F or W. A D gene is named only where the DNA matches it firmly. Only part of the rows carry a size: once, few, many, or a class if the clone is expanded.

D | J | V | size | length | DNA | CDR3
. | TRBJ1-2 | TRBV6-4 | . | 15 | TGTGCCAGCAGACTTACGACCCCTTCAAGCTATGGCTACGCCTTC | CASRLTTPSSYGYAF
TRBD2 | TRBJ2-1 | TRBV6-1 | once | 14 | TGTGCCAGCACCCGGGAGGGGGTTTACAATGAGCAGTTCTTC | CASTREGVYNEQFF
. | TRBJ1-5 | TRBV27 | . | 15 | TGTGCCAGCAGTTTATTAGGGGGTGGCAATCAGCCCCAGCATTTT | CASSLLGGGNQPQHF
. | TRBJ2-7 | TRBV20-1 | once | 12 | TGCAGTGTCAGGAGGTCGGACTACGAGCAGTACTTC | CSVRRSDYEQYF
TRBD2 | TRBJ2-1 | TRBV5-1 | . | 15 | TGCGCCAGCTCTACCCTAGCGGGGGCCCACAATGAGCAGTTCTTC | CASSTLAGAHNEQFF
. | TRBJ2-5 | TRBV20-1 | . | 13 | TGCAGTGCTGGAGGGGCAGCCGTTCAGACCCAGTACTTC | CSAGGAAVQTQYF
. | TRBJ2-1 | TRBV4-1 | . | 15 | TGCGCCAGCAGCCAAGATCTAGGGCCTTACAATGAGCAGTTCTTC | CASSQDLGPYNEQFF
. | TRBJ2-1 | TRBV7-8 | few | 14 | TGTGCCAGCAGCTTAAAGAGCTCCTACAATGAGCAGTTCTTC | CASSLKSSYNEQFF
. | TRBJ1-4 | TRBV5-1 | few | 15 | TGCGCCAGCAGCGTTAGTCCGGCCCCCAATGAAAAACTGTTTTTT | CASSVSPAPNEKLFF
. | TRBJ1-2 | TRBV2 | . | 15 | TGTGCCAGCAGTGTTGAACAGGAGATAACTAATGGCTACACCTTC | CASSVEQEITNGYTF
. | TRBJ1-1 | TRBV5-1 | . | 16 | TGCGCCAGCAGCTTGGGGTTGAGTCGGGGGATCACTGAAGCTTTCTTT | CASSLGLSRGITEAFF
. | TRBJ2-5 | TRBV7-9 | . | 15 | TGTGCCAGCAGCCCGAGACAGGATACCCAAGAGACCCAGTACTTC | CASSPRQDTQETQYF
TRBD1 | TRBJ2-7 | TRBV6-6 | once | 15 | TGTGCCAGTAGTTACCCTGGACAGGACTCTGGGGAGCAGTACTTC | CASSYPGQDSGEQYF
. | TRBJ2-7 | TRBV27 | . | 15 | TGTGCCAGCAGTTTTGTGGGAGAACTGAACTACGAGCAGTACTTC | CASSFVGELNYEQYF
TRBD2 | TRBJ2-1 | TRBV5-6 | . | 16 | TGTGCCAGCAGCTTGAGGACTAGCGGGGGGCATAATGAGCAGTTCTTC | CASSLRTSGGHNEQFF
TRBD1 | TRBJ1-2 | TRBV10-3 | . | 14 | TGTGCCATCTACGACGGGGACAGTCTCTATGGCTACACCTTC | CAIYDGDSLYGYTF
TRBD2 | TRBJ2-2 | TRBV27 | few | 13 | TGTGCCAGCAGTCCCCGGGGGGCCGGGGAGCTGTTTTTT | CASSPRGAGELFF
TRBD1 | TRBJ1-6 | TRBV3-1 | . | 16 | TGTGCCAGCAGCCTTTCGGGGACAGGGATCGATTCACCCCTCCACTTT | CASSLSGTGIDSPLHF